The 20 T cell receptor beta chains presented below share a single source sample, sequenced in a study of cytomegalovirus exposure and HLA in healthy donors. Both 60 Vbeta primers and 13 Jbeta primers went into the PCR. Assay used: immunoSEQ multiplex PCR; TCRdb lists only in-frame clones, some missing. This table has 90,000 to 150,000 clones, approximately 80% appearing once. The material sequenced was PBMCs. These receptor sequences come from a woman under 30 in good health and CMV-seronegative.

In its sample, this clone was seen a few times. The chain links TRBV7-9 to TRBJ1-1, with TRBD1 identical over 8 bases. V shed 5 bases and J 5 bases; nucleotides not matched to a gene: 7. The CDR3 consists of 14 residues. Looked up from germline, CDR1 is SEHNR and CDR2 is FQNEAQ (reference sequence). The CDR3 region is CASSQTGARTEAFF. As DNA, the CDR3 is TGTGCCAGCAGCCAGACAGGGGCGCGGACTGAAGCTTTCTTT.

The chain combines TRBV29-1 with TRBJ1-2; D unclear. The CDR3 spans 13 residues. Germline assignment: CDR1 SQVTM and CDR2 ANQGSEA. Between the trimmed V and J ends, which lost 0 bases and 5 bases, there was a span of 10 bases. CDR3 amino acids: CSVEERQRYGYTF. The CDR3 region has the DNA TGCAGCGTTGAAGAACGGCAGAGGTATGGCTACACCTTC.

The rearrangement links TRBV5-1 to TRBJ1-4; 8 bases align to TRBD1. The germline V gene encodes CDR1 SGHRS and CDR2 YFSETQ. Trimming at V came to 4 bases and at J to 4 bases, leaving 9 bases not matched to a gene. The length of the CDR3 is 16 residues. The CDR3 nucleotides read TGCGCCAGCAGCATCCTCGGACAGGGCGGTAATGAAAAACTGTTTTTT. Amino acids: CASSILGQGGNEKLFF.

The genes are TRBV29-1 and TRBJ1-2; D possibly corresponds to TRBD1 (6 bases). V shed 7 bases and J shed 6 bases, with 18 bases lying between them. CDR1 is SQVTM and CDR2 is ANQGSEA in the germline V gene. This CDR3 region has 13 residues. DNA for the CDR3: TGCAGCGCACTAAGGGAACAGGGTGATGGCTACACCTTC. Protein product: CSALREQGDGYTF.

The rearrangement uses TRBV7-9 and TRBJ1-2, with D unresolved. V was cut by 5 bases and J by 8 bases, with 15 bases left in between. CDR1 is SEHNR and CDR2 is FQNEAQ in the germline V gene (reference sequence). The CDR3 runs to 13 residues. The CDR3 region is CASSAGIQWGYTF. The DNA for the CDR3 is TGTGCCAGCAGCGCCGGGATTCAGTGGGGCTACACCTTC.

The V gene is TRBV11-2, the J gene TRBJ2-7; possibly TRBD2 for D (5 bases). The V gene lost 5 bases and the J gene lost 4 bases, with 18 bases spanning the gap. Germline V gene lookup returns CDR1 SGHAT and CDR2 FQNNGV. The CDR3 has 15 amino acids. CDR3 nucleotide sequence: TGTGCCAGCAGCGCCCTCCAAGGGAGTGTGTACGAGCAGTACTTC. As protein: CASSALQGSVYEQYF. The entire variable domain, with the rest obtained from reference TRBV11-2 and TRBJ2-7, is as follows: EAGVAQSPRYKIIEKRQSVAFWCNPISGHATLYWYQQILGQGPKLLIQFQNNGVVDDSQLPKDRFSAERLKGVDSTLKIQPAKLEDSAVYLCASSALQGSVYEQYFGPGTRLTVT.

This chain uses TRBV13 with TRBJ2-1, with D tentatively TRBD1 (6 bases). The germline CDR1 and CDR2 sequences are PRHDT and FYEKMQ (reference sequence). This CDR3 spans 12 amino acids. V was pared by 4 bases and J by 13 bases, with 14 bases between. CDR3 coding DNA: TGTGCCAGCAGCTCAGGACAGATAGACCAGTTCTTC. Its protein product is CASSSGQIDQFF.

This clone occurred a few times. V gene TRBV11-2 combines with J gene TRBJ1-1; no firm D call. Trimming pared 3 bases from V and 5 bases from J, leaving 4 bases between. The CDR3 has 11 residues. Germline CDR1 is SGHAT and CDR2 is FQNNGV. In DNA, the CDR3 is TGTGCCAGCAGCTTCGGGACTGAAGCTTTCTTT. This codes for CASSFGTEAFF.

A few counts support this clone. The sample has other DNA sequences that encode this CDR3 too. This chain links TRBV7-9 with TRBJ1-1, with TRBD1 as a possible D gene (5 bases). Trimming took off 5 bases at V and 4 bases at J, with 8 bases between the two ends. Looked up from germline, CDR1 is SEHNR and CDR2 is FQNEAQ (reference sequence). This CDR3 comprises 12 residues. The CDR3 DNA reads TGTGCCAGCAGCCGCGGGGGCACTGAAGCTTTCTTT. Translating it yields CASSRGGTEAFF.

The CDR3 region is CASIPADSLPRRAFF. Here the CDR3 DNA reads TGTGCCAGCATTCCTGCGGACAGCTTACCCAGGAGAGCTTTCTTT. The chain combines TRBV6-5 with TRBJ1-1, with TRBD1 as a possible D gene (6 bases). Per the germline V gene, CDR1 is MNHEY and CDR2 is SVGAGI. Between the trimmed V and J ends, which lost 7 bases and 10 bases, there was a span of 25 bases. The CDR3 totals 15 residues.

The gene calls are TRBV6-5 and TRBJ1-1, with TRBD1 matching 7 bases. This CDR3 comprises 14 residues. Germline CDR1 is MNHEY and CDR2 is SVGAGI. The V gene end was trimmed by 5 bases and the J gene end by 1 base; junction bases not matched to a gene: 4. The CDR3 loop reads CASSDRVRNTEAFF. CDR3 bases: TGTGCCAGCAGTGACAGGGTAAGGAACACTGAAGCTTTCTTT.

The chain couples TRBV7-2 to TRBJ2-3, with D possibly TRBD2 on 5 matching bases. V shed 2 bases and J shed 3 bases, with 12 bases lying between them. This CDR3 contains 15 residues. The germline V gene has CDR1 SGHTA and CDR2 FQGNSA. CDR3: CASSLPRGWTDTQYF. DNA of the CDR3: TGTGCCAGCAGCTTACCTCGGGGTTGGACAGATACGCAGTATTTT.

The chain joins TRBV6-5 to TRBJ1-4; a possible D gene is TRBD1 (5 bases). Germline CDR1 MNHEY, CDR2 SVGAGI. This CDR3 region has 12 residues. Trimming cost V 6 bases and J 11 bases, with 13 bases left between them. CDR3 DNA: TGTGCCAGCAGCAGGGCCCCTGGGAAACTGTTTTTT. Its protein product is CASSRAPGKLFF.

The CDR3 loop is CASSYPREGEQYF. The CDR3 DNA is TGTGCCAGCTCTTACCCACGGGAAGGGGAGCAGTACTTC. The chain carries TRBV18 and TRBJ2-7; D may be TRBD2 (5 bases). Germline lookup yields CDR1 KGHSH and CDR2 LQKENI. V lost 6 bases to trimming and J lost 7 bases, with 16 bases between them. The CDR3 extends over 13 amino acids. Variable domain in full (rest from reference TRBV18 and TRBJ2-7): NAGVMQNPRHLVRRRGQEARLRCSPMKGHSHVYWYRQLPEEGLKFMVYLQKENIIDESGMPKERFSAEFPKEGPSILRIQQVVRGDSAAYFCASSYPREGEQYFGPGTRLTVT.

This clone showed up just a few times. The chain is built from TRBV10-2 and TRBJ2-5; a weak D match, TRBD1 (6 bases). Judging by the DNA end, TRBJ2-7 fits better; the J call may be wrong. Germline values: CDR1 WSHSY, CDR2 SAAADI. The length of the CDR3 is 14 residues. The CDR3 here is CASSDDRSSYEQYF. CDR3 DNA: TGCGCCAGCAGTGACGACAGGAGCTCCTACGAGCAGTACTTC.

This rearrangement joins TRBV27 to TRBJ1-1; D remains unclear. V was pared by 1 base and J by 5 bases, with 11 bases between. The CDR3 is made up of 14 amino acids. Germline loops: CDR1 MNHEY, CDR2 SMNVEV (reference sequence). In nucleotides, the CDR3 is TGTGCCAGCAGTTTATGGGCAGAAGGAACTGAAGCTTTCTTT. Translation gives CASSLWAEGTEAFF.

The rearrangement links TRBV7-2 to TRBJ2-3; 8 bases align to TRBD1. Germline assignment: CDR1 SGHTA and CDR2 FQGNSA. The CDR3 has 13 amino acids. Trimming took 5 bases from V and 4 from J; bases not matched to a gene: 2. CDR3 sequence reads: CASSGQGADTQYF. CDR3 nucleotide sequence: TGTGCCAGCAGCGGACAGGGAGCAGATACGCAGTATTTT.

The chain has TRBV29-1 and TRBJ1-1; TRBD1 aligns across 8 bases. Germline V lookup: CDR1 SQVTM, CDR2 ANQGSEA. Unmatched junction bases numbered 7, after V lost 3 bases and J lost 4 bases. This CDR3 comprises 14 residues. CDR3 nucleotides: TGCAGCGTTGAGCCCAGGGGGCAGAGCACTGAAGCTTTCTTT. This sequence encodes CSVEPRGQSTEAFF.

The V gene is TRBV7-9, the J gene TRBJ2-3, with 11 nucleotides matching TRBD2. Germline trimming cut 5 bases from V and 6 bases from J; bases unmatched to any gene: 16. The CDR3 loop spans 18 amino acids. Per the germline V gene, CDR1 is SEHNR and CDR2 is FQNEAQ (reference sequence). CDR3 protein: CASSPSRVASGGFDTQYF. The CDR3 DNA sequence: TGTGCCAGCAGCCCTAGCCGGGTGGCTAGCGGGGGGTTTGATACGCAGTATTTT.

This CDR3 is CASSLQGTGNNEQFF. In DNA form, the CDR3 reads TGTGCCAGTAGTCTACAGGGGACAGGGAACAATGAGCAGTTCTTC. The V call is TRBV19, the J call TRBJ2-1; TRBD1 aligns across 9 bases. The V gene end was trimmed by 5 bases and the J gene end by 5 bases; junction bases not matched to a gene: 7. The CDR3 sequence is 15 residues long. The V gene's germline CDR1 is LNHDA and CDR2 SQIVND (reference sequence).